The clone carrying this TCR beta chain was counted a single time. Antigen: not known. The CDR3 covers 14 residues. Germline V gene data show CDR1 as MNHEY and CDR2 as SMNVEV (reference sequence). Unmatched junction bases numbered 3, after V lost 1 base and J lost 6 bases. The data derive from a study of T cell responses to AZD1222 COVID-19 vaccine. Notes on the study in general: White British ancestry dominated among donors, who included more females, and clonal diversity was possibly underestimated. Per reports, nearly half of all spike-specific TCRs target regions that are unmutated in variants.

TCRdb's table, derived via immunoSEQ multiplex PCR, lists solely in-frame clones and lacks some. Here the sample spans roughly 140,000 clones, more than 90% being singletons. The source was peripheral blood, collected on day 0 of AZD1222 vaccination. J is TRBJ2-7 and V is TRBV27; 10 bases are shared with TRBD1. This TCR came from an adult in good health. The CDR3 sequence is CASSLLRTGGEQYF. The CDR3 DNA is TGTGCCAGCAGTTTATTGCGGACAGGGGGCGAGCAGTACTTC.